A single sample is the source of the 8 T cell receptor beta chains below, sequenced in a study of blood T cell repertoires in COVID-19 (dated by TCRdb to about 2020). Receptor libraries were prepared by the immunoSEQ multiplex PCR assay. TCRdb took over this immuneACCESS table, retaining in-frame rearrangements with V and J assigned. Such tables are incomplete; in checked studies, under half of the missing clones stem from an unresolved V gene, and the remainder is unexplained. Here the sample has 200,000 to 250,000 clones; roughly 87% occur a single time. The ten largest clonotypes hold 11% of the sample. The material sequenced was PBMCs or T cells enriched from blood (not recorded which). These receptors came from a man aged 25 to 45 who had recovered from COVID-19.

The CDR3 is CASSSSSWETQYF. In DNA, the CDR3 is TGTGCCAGTAGTAGTAGTTCGTGGGAGACCCAGTACTTC. The chain has TRBV19 and TRBJ2-5; the D is unclear. V was cut by 4 bases and J by 5 bases, with 11 bases left in between. This CDR3 contains 13 residues. Germline V gene sequence: CDR1 LNHDA, CDR2 SQIVND (reference sequence).

The V gene is TRBV24-1, the J gene TRBJ2-2, with 8 bases fitting TRBD1. The J segment lost 2 bases and the V segment lost 3 bases, leaving 4 bases of the junction unmatched. CDR3 length: 16 amino acids. From germline, CDR1 is KGHDR and CDR2 SFDVKD. CDR3 in DNA: TGTGCCACCAGTGATCACAGGGGGACTAACACCGGGGAGCTGTTTTTT. Its protein product is CATSDHRGTNTGELFF.

The chain employs TRBV15 and TRBJ2-7; TRBD1 aligns across 7 bases. The V gene's germline CDR1 is LNHNV and CDR2 YYDKDF (reference sequence). The CDR3 loop spans 18 amino acids. Losses at the gene ends were 1 base for V and 5 bases for J; bases not matched to a gene: 17. CDR3 bases: TGTGCCACCAGCAGAGGCGGTTATATCGGACAGGTAGTCGACGAGCAGTACTTC. Its translation is CATSRGGYIGQVVDEQYF.

The V gene is TRBV6-5, the J gene TRBJ1-4; no clear D gene. The CDR3 loop spans 14 amino acids. Trimming took off 4 bases at V and 6 bases at J, with 12 bases between the two ends. Germline CDR1 and CDR2: MNHEY and SVGAGI. The CDR3 DNA follows: TGTGCCAGCAGTTCGGGGTGGCGGGATGAAAAACTGTTTTTT. Protein product: CASSSGWRDEKLFF.

The gene calls are TRBV4-1 and TRBJ2-2; D is unclear. This CDR3 has 15 amino acids. Trimming pared 2 bases from V and 1 base from J, leaving 8 bases between. Germline V gives CDR1 MGHRA, CDR2 YSYEKL. CDR3 sequence reads: CASSQRLLNTGELFF. CDR3 sequence (DNA): TGCGCCAGCAGCCAACGTCTTTTGAACACCGGGGAGCTGTTTTTT.

The genes are TRBV4-2 and TRBJ1-2; D is unclear. Trimming left V 0 bases short and J 1 base short, with 9 bases between. Germline CDR1 LGHNA, CDR2 YNFKEQ. CDR3 length: 15 amino acids. CDR3 residues: CASSQETALNYGYTF. DNA of the CDR3: TGTGCCAGCAGCCAAGAAACAGCTCTTAACTATGGCTACACCTTC.

V is TRBV7-9 and J is TRBJ2-2; the match to TRBD1 covers 7 bases. V was pared by 5 bases and J by 3 bases, with 6 bases of the junction left unmatched. Germline lookup yields CDR1 SEHNR and CDR2 FQNEAQ (reference sequence). This CDR3 contains 15 residues. CDR3 bases: TGTGCCAGCAGCCAGGGACAGATTTACACCGGGGAGCTGTTTTTT. This encodes CASSQGQIYTGELFF.

This clone has just a few counts. CDR3: CASSVGTGTETQYF. DNA for the CDR3: TGTGCCAGCAGCGTGGGGACAGGGACCGAGACCCAGTACTTC. This chain links TRBV7-3 with TRBJ2-5; 9 nucleotides align to TRBD1. V was pared by 5 bases and J by 5 bases, with 6 bases of the junction left unmatched. Per germline, CDR1 SGHTA and CDR2 FQGTGA. CDR3 length: 14 residues.